The 21 T cell receptor beta chains given below trace back to one sample, sequenced in a study of blood T cell repertoires in COVID-19. Method: immunoSEQ multiplex PCR; TCRdb's copy keeps in-frame clones and lacks some. The sample includes approximately 190,000 clones, roughly 86% of them seen just once. Sequenced: PBMCs or T cells enriched from blood (not recorded which). The receptors were sampled from a woman aged 40 to 49 in a cohort exposed to, infected with or recovered from COVID-19 (not recorded which).

The rearrangement links TRBV6-2 or TRBV6-3 to TRBJ2-1, with 8 bases identical to TRBD2. The CDR3 spans 14 residues. CDR1 MNHEY and CDR2 SVGEGT come from the germline V gene. Trimming took 6 bases from V and 3 from J; bases not matched to a gene: 4. Here the CDR3 reads CASSAGGFYNEQFF. The CDR3 nucleotides read TGTGCCAGCAGCGCGGGGGGATTCTACAATGAGCAGTTCTTC.

The chain uses TRBV12-3 or TRBV12-4 and TRBJ2-5, with a weak D call TRBD2 (6 bases). V lost 5 bases to trimming and J lost 6 bases, with 10 bases between them. The CDR3 has 12 amino acids. As DNA, the CDR3 is TGTGCCAGCAGTAGCGGGTGGAAGACCCAGTACTTC. Its protein is CASSSGWKTQYF.

V usage is TRBV18 and J usage is TRBJ1-4, with D maybe TRBD1 (5 bases). The CDR3 runs to 15 residues. Trimming removed 8 bases at V and 5 bases at J, with 18 bases between. The germline gives CDR1 KGHSH, CDR2 LQKENI. The CDR3 DNA sequence: TGTGCCAGCCTATTTTCGACGGGGGTCAATGAAAAACTGTTTTTT. Protein product: CASLFSTGVNEKLFF.

The rearrangement joins TRBV5-4 to TRBJ2-4, with D maybe TRBD2 (5 bases). Germline V lookup: CDR1 SGHNT, CDR2 YYREEE (reference sequence). V lost 3 bases, J lost 4 bases, and 11 bases lay in between. The CDR3 is made up of 14 amino acids. CDR3 in amino acids: CASSWEWTKNIQYF. CDR3 nucleotide sequence: TGTGCCAGCAGCTGGGAATGGACTAAAAACATTCAGTACTTC.

The genes are TRBV10-1 and TRBJ2-7; the match to TRBD1 covers 9 bases. Per the germline V gene, CDR1 is WNHNN and CDR2 is SYGVQD (reference sequence). The CDR3 totals 11 residues. Trimming at V came to 8 bases and at J to 4 bases, leaving 0 bases not matched to a gene. The DNA of the CDR3 is TGCGCCAGCGGACAGGGGTACGAGCAGTACTTC. This translates into CASGQGYEQYF.

The chain joins TRBV5-1 to TRBJ2-1; 7 nucleotides match TRBD2. Germline CDR1 SGHRS, CDR2 YFSETQ. This CDR3 spans 14 amino acids. V dropped 2 bases and J dropped 3; count of bases not matched to a gene: 2. CDR3 in DNA: TGCGCCAGCAGCTTAACTAGCGACTACAATGAGCAGTTCTTC. Translated, it gives CASSLTSDYNEQFF.

The chain combines TRBV4-1 with TRBJ2-7, with D hard to call. The germline V gene encodes CDR1 MGHRA and CDR2 YSYEKL. CDR3 length: 13 amino acids. V was pared by 3 bases and J by 3 bases, with 9 bases between. DNA of the CDR3: TGCGCCAGCAGCCAGGGCCCTATCTACGAGCAGTACTTC. As protein: CASSQGPIYEQYF.

For the CDR3, the DNA is TGTGCCAGCAGCTTGGGACTAGCGGGAGACGGGGAGCTGTTTTTT. Protein product: CASSLGLAGDGELFF. This chain links TRBV11-2 with TRBJ2-2, with TRBD2 matching over 14 bases. This CDR3 is 15 amino acids long. V shed 3 bases and J 7 bases; nucleotides not matched to a gene: 1. Germline lookup yields CDR1 SGHAT and CDR2 FQNNGV.

V gene TRBV5-1 combines with J gene TRBJ2-2; 9 nucleotides match TRBD2. Germline values: CDR1 SGHRS, CDR2 YFSETQ. After removal of 3 bases from V and 6 bases from J, the junction contained 12 bases not matched to a gene. The CDR3 consists of 17 residues. The CDR3 sequence is CASSSVVASGESGELFF. The CDR3 coding sequence is TGCGCCAGCAGCTCGGTGGTCGCTAGCGGGGAATCCGGGGAGCTGTTTTTT.

The chain is built from TRBV6-5 and TRBJ2-7; no clear D. This CDR3 contains 15 residues. Per the germline V gene, CDR1 is MNHEY and CDR2 is SVGAGI. The V end was cut by 0 bases, the J end by 7 bases, with 16 bases between. CDR3 sequence reads: CASSYSTAASSEQYF. The CDR3 nucleotides read TGTGCCAGCAGTTACTCGACCGCGGCATCCTCAGAGCAGTACTTC.

V is TRBV7-2 and J is TRBJ1-1; 7 bases fit TRBD1. The CDR3 runs to 14 residues. The V and J ends lost 6 bases and 2 bases, in that order; junction bases with no gene match: 6. Per the germline V gene, CDR1 is SGHTA and CDR2 is FQGNSA. CDR3: CASSITGVNTEAFF. In DNA form, the CDR3 reads TGTGCCAGCAGTATTACAGGGGTCAACACTGAAGCTTTCTTT.

For this clone: This sample includes further DNA sequences coding for the same CDR3. The CDR3 region has the DNA TGTGCCAGCAGGACGACAGGGGGGAACACTGAAGCTTTCTTT. It yields the protein CASRTTGGNTEAFF. The V and J genes are TRBV27 and TRBJ1-1; 9 bases fit TRBD1. V shed 6 bases and J 1 base; nucleotides not matched to a gene: 3. The CDR3 extends over 14 amino acids. CDR1 MNHEY and CDR2 SMNVEV come from the germline V gene (reference sequence).

The chain has TRBV7-9 and TRBJ2-7; a weak D match, TRBD2 (6 bases). Trimming removed 5 bases at V and 0 bases at J, with 20 bases between. Germline values: CDR1 SEHNR, CDR2 FQNEAQ (reference sequence). The CDR3 length is 17 residues. DNA for the CDR3: TGTGCCAGCAGCCCATCGCGGGATATTGGGACCTCCTACGAGCAGTACTTC. Amino acid sequence: CASSPSRDIGTSYEQYF.

This clone was recorded only once. The genes are TRBV21-1 and TRBJ2-7; the D call of TRBD2 is as the table states it, not checked on the DNA. TRBV21-1 is recorded as a pseudogene. There are 15 residues in the CDR3. CDR3 nucleotides: TGTGCCAGCAGCAAGTGGCCGGGGTCCATCTACGAGCAGTACTTC. It is translated as CASSKWPGSIYEQYF.

The chain uses TRBV7-9 and TRBJ2-4, with 11 bases that match TRBD2. Germline assignment: CDR1 SEHNR and CDR2 FQNEAQ (reference sequence). The CDR3 has 15 amino acids. With V trimmed by 5 bases and J by 3 bases, 3 bases remained unmatched. This CDR3 reads CASSPGLAVKNIQYF. In DNA, the CDR3 is TGTGCCAGCAGCCCGGGACTAGCGGTCAAAAACATTCAGTACTTC.

This clone was seen a single time. The chain recombines TRBV7-9 with TRBJ2-5; a weak D match, TRBD1 (6 bases). Trimming removed 8 bases at V and 4 bases at J, with 17 bases between. Germline CDR1 and CDR2: SEHNR and FQNEAQ (reference sequence). The CDR3 spans 14 residues. The DNA for the CDR3 is TGTGCCAGCCGATCGGCAGGGGAAAGAGAGACCCAGTACTTC. Its translation is CASRSAGERETQYF.

The chain uses TRBV6-1 and TRBJ1-2; D unresolved. Germline V gene data show CDR1 as MNHNS and CDR2 as SASEGT. Trimming took 3 bases from V and 2 from J, leaving 13 bases between them. There are 15 residues in the CDR3. The CDR3 region has the DNA TGTGCCAGCAGTGAGTACACCACCCTCAACTATGGCTACACCTTC. Translated, it gives CASSEYTTLNYGYTF.

V is TRBV4-1 and J is TRBJ1-4; 8 nucleotides line up with TRBD1. CDR1 is MGHRA, CDR2 YSYEKL, per germline. V shed 0 bases, J shed 5 bases, and the junction held 5 bases outside the gene matches. The CDR3 length is 16 residues. This chain's CDR3 is CASSQDRTGKNEKLFF. In DNA, the CDR3 is TGCGCCAGCAGCCAAGACCGGACAGGGAAAAATGAAAAACTGTTTTTT.

This clone is a singleton in its sample. The J gene is TRBJ2-1, the V gene TRBV9, with D perhaps TRBD1 (5 bases). V lost 2 bases and J lost 4, with 10 bases in between. This CDR3 has 14 amino acids. In germline, CDR1 is SGDLS, CDR2 YYNGEE. DNA for the CDR3: TGTGCCAGCAGCGTGGGGCGGAGATACAATGAGCAGTTCTTC. Amino acids: CASSVGRRYNEQFF.

J is TRBJ2-4 and V is TRBV7-2; the D gene is possibly TRBD2 (6 bases). The CDR3 has 18 amino acids. V gave up 5 bases and J gave up 0 bases, with 20 bases separating them. Per the germline V gene, CDR1 is SGHTA and CDR2 is FQGNSA. The CDR3 DNA sequence: TGTGCCAGCAGCACCCTAACCGGGACGGGACTAGCCAAAAACATTCAGTACTTC. This translates into CASSTLTGTGLAKNIQYF. Variable domain in full (rest from reference TRBV7-2 and TRBJ2-4): GAGVSQSPSNKVTEKGKDVELRCDPISGHTALYWYRQSLGQGLEFLIYFQGNSAPDKSGLPSDRFSAERTGGSVSTLTIQRTQQEDSAVYLCASSTLTGTGLAKNIQYFGAGTRLSVL.

This clone was observed a few times. The chain employs TRBV7-2 and TRBJ2-7, with D maybe TRBD1 (6 bases). Trimming took off 5 bases at V and 5 bases at J, with 16 bases between the two ends. The V gene's germline CDR1 is SGHTA and CDR2 FQGNSA. The CDR3 has 14 residues. The CDR3 is CASSAGQRRHEQYF. CDR3 bases: TGTGCCAGCAGCGCCGGACAGAGGCGCCACGAGCAGTACTTC.